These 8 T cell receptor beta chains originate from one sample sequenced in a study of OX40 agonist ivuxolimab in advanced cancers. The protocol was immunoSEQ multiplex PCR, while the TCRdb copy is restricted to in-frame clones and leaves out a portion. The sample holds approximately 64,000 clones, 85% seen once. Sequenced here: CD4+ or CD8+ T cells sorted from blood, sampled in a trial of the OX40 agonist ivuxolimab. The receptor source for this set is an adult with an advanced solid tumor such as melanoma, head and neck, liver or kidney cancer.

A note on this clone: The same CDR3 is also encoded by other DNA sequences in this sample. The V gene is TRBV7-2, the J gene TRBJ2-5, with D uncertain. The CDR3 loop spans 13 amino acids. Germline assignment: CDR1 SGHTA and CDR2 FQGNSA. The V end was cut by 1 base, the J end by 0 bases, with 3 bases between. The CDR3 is CASSLENQETQYF. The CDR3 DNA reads TGTGCCAGCAGCTTAGAAAACCAAGAGACCCAGTACTTC.

The CDR3 DNA sequence: TGTGCCAGCAGTGAAGAACTTTACCACCCGCAGTATTTT. Amino acid sequence: CASSEELYHPQYF. This sequence joins TRBV2 and TRBJ2-3; D gene uncertain. With 1 base removed from V and 10 bases from J, the gap between germline ends came to 12 bases. Germline lookup yields CDR1 SNHLY and CDR2 FYNNEI. This CDR3 is 13 amino acids long.

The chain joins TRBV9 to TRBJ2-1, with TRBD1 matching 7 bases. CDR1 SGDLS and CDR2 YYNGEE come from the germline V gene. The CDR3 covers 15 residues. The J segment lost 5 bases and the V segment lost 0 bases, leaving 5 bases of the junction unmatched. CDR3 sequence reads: CASSVDNRGDNEQFF. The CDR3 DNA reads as TGTGCCAGCAGCGTAGATAACAGGGGCGACAATGAGCAGTTCTTC.

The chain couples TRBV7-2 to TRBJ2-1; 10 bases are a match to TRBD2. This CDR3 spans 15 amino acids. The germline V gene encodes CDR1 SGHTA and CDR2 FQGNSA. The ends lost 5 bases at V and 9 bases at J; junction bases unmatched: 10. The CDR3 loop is CASSPGLAEGGEQFF. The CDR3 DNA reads TGTGCCAGCAGCCCCGGACTAGCGGAGGGGGGTGAGCAGTTCTTC.

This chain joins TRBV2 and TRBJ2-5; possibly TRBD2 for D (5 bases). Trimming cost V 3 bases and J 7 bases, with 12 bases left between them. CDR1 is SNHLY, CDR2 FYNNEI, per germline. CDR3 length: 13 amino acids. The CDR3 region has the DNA TGTGCCAGCAGTGAGTTAAGCGAGGGGACCCAGTACTTC. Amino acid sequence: CASSELSEGTQYF.

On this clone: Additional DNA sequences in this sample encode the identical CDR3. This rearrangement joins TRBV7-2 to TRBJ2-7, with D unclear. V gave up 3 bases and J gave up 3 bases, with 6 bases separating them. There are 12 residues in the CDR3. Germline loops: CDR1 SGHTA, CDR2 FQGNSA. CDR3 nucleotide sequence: TGTGCCAGCAGCTTGGATTTCTACGAGCAGTACTTC. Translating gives CASSLDFYEQYF.

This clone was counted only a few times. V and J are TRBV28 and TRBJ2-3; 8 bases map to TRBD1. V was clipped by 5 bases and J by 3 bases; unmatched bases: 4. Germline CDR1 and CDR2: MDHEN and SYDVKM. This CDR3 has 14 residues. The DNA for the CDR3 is TGTGCCAGCAGTCTTGACAGGGGTACAGATACGCAGTATTTT. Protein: CASSLDRGTDTQYF.

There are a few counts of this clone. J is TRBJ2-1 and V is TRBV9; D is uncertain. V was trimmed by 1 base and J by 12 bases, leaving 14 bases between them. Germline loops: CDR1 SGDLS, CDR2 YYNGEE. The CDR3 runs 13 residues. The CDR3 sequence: CASSVIDESRQFF. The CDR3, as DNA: TGTGCCAGCAGCGTAATCGACGAGAGTAGGCAGTTCTTC. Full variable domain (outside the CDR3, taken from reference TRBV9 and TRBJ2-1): DSGVTQTPKHLITATGQRVTLRCSPRSGDLSVYWYQQSLDQGLQFLIQYYNGEERAKGNILERFSAQQFPDLHSELNLSSLELGDSALYFCASSVIDESRQFFGPGTRLTVL.